This passage covers 8 T cell receptor beta chains from one sample sequenced in a study of regulatory T cells in long-lasting Graves disease. Time point defined: newly diagnosed GD, antithyroid drugs for less than 3 months. There was RNA extracted from PBMCs, and the TCR library was made from it. Sequencing libraries for TCR beta were prepared with iRepertoire HTBI primers and Arm-PCR of CDR3 regions. MiXCR, applied by TCRdb to the multiplex PCR reads, yields one record per CDR3 protein. The sample has around 470,000 distinct CDR3 sequences; roughly 15% are singletons. The same data also contributed to another study, on T cells in Graves' hyperthyroidism and ophthalmopathy.

This sample comprised peripheral blood mononuclear cells (PBMCs), obtained at new diagnosis, from a patient treated with antithyroid drugs. The receptors here all came from a woman aged 50 to 60 with Graves disease.

Ten or more counts support this clonotype. Compared with germline, one end of the junction differs, possibly owing to a read error. The chain recombines TRBV5-1 with TRBJ2-7; D is unclear. Germline V gives CDR1 SGHRS, CDR2 YFSETQ. CDR3 length: 12 amino acids. This CDR3 reads CASSLESYEQYF. Here the CDR3 DNA reads TGTGCCAGCAGCTTAGAGTCCTACGAGCAGTACTTC.

In this sample, this clonotype turned up a few times. The J gene is TRBJ2-1, the V gene TRBV19; 7 bases align to TRBD2. The CDR3 extends over 15 amino acids. V lost 5 bases and J lost 3; bases outside the gene matches: 7. Per the germline V gene, CDR1 is LNHDA and CDR2 is SQIVND (reference sequence). The CDR3 DNA sequence: TGTGCCAGTAGTGAAGCTAGCGGATTCTACAATGAGCAGTTCTTC. It specifies CASSEASGFYNEQFF.

This clonotype was seen ten or more times. The rearrangement uses TRBV7-8 and TRBJ1-1; D is unclear. The CDR3 runs to 14 residues. The V gene's germline CDR1 is SGHVS and CDR2 FQNEAQ. V was pared by 1 base and J by 1 base, with 7 bases between. CDR3 protein: CASSLEGRNTEAFF. DNA for the CDR3: TGTGCCAGCAGCTTAGAGGGTCGGAACACTGAAGCTTTCTTT.

V and J are TRBV19 and TRBJ2-1; a possible D gene is TRBD1 (5 bases). The CDR3 runs 14 residues. Looked up from germline, CDR1 is LNHDA and CDR2 is SQIVND (reference sequence). V dropped 3 bases and J dropped 9 bases, with 15 bases sitting between them. CDR3 amino acids: CASSIGQGISEQFF. In DNA, the CDR3 is TGTGCCAGTAGTATCGGGCAGGGAATTAGTGAGCAGTTCTTC.

This clonotype was seen ten or more times. The chain links TRBV2 to TRBJ2-5; D is uncertain. Germline V gene sequence: CDR1 SNHLY, CDR2 FYNNEI. The germline V and J ends were trimmed by 4 bases and 4 bases, with 13 bases remaining between them. This CDR3 has 14 amino acids. The CDR3, as DNA: TGTGCCAGCAGTGCCCGCGGAGCCCCAGAGACCCAGTACTTC. This gives the protein CASSARGAPETQYF.

This clonotype has a count of ten or more. The chain carries TRBV28 and TRBJ1-2; D gene unclear. Germline lookup yields CDR1 MDHEN and CDR2 SYDVKM. The CDR3 loop spans 14 amino acids. V lost 0 bases and J lost 0, with 5 bases in between. The CDR3 coding sequence is TGTGCCAGCAGTTTATGGGGGACTAACTATGGCTACACCTTC. Translation gives CASSLWGTNYGYTF.

Of note for this clonotype: A read error may explain this, as a much larger clone is one base away. The chain uses TRBV20-1 and TRBJ1-4; 9 bases align to TRBD1. Per germline, CDR1 DFQATT and CDR2 SNEGSKA (reference sequence). The CDR3 loop spans 15 amino acids. The CDR3, as DNA: TGCGGTGCTAGAATCTCCGGGACAGGGCGGGAAAAACTGTTTTTT. It specifies CGARISGTGREKLFF.

Comments on this clonotype: This may arise from a read error, as a much more abundant clone is one base away. V usage is TRBV7-8 and J usage is TRBJ2-5; D not certain. CDR1 SGHVS and CDR2 FQNEAQ come from the germline V gene. The CDR3 covers 15 residues. Trimming took off 5 bases at V and 11 bases at J, with 24 bases between the two ends. CDR3 nucleotides: TGTGCCAGCAGCAAAGAACCCAGGACCTACAATGAGCAGTACTTC. Amino acid sequence: CASSKEPRTYNEQYF.